This T cell receptor (beta chain) was sequenced in a study of cytotoxic CD8 clonotypes in ibrutinib-treated CLL. Overall study context: Response material was collected after a median about 12 months of treatment, range 6 to 36. General study points: Clonality went up at ibrutinib response and then declined back toward baseline at progression. Against age-matched healthy donors, baseline clonality ran higher and tracked circulating CD8+ T-cell counts.

A remark on this clone: Its antigen is unidentified.

The CDR3 covers 13 residues. This table comes from immunoSEQ multiplex PCR, and its TCRdb copy is limited to in-frame clones, with some not included. The sample holds some 150,000 clones, over 75% seen once. The sequence derives from a human donor with chronic lymphocytic leukemia. The V and J genes are TRBV21-1 and TRBJ1-5. TRBV21-1 is tagged as a pseudogene. Sequencing was performed on PBMCs, taken after 36 months of ibrutinib treatment. The CDR3 nucleotides are TGTGCCAGCAGCAAAGTTGGCAATCAGCCCCAGCATTTT. Amino acids: CASSKVGNQPQHF.